The 21 T cell receptor beta chains below come from one sample, sequenced in a study of technical replicates of blood from a few donors. Method: immunoSEQ multiplex PCR; TCRdb's copy keeps in-frame clones and lacks some. The sample includes just over 95,000 clones, about 95% of them seen just once. Sequencing was performed on T cells isolated from PBMCs. These receptors were obtained from a human donor in good health.

This chain connects TRBV9 to TRBJ2-7, with D maybe TRBD2 (5 bases). The CDR3 extends over 14 amino acids. Trimming took 4 bases from V and 6 from J, leaving 17 bases between them. From germline, CDR1 is SGDLS and CDR2 YYNGEE. CDR3 region: CASSPYLEGSEQYF. CDR3 nucleotide sequence: TGTGCCAGCAGCCCTTATCTCGAGGGTAGCGAGCAGTACTTC.

A remark on this clone: One end of the junction does not line up with germline, which may come from a read error. The chain is built from TRBV5-1 and TRBJ2-3; 8 bases line up with TRBD2. This CDR3 has 15 residues. Germline lookup yields CDR1 SGHRS and CDR2 YFSETQ. CDR3 sequence: CASRKAGASTDMQYF. For the CDR3, the DNA is TGCGCCAGCAGAAAAGCGGGAGCTAGCACAGATATGCAGTATTTT.

The genes are TRBV7-9 and TRBJ1-2, with D tentatively TRBD1 (5 bases). This CDR3 is 15 amino acids long. Germline assignment: CDR1 SEHNR and CDR2 FQNEAQ (reference sequence). Trimming took 1 base from V and 8 from J, leaving 17 bases between them. The CDR3 loop is CASSLVVGGMEGYTF. DNA for the CDR3: TGTGCCAGCAGCTTAGTGGTCGGGGGGATGGAAGGCTACACCTTC.

V is TRBV6-5 and J is TRBJ1-1; D may be TRBD1 (5 bases). In germline, CDR1 is MNHEY, CDR2 SVGAGI. The V and J ends lost 5 bases and 5 bases respectively, with 15 bases between them. The CDR3 is 14 amino acids. CDR3 nucleotides: TGTGCCAGCAGTGGACCAGGGATTTGGACTGAAGCTTTCTTT. Protein product: CASSGPGIWTEAFF.

The J gene is TRBJ1-2, the V gene TRBV4-3; TRBD1 matches at 7 bases. Germline lookup yields CDR1 LGHNA and CDR2 YSLEER. The ends lost 0 bases at V and 6 bases at J; junction bases unmatched: 10. The length of the CDR3 is 16 residues. CDR3 residues: CASSQEPQWTGHGYTF. The CDR3, as DNA: TGCGCCAGCAGCCAAGAACCCCAATGGACAGGCCATGGCTACACCTTC.

The CDR3: CASSLASGRSDEQFF. CDR3 in DNA: TGTGCCAGCAGCTTGGCCAGCGGGAGGAGCGATGAGCAGTTCTTC. The chain couples TRBV5-4 to TRBJ2-1; TRBD2 matches at 9 bases. There are 15 residues in the CDR3. Germline assignment: CDR1 SGHNT and CDR2 YYREEE (reference sequence). Trimming at V came to 0 bases and at J to 8 bases, leaving 6 bases not matched to a gene. The full variable domain, in which reference TRBV5-4 and TRBJ2-1 provide the parts outside the CDR3, is ETGVTQSPTHLIKTRGQQVTLRCSSQSGHNTVSWYQQALGQGPQFIFQYYREEENGRGNFPPRFSGLQFPNYSSELNVNALELDDSALYLCASSLASGRSDEQFFGPGTRLTVL.

The genes are TRBV9 and TRBJ2-2; D not resolved. From germline, CDR1 is SGDLS and CDR2 YYNGEE. The CDR3 length is 14 residues. The V and J ends lost 4 bases and 1 base respectively, with 8 bases between them. The CDR3 spells CASSPQRNTGELFF. CDR3 DNA: TGTGCCAGCAGCCCCCAGCGGAACACCGGGGAGCTGTTTTTT.

The chain combines TRBV28 with TRBJ1-5; weak D call: TRBD1 (6 bases). Germline CDR1 is MDHEN and CDR2 is SYDVKM. The V and J ends lost 7 bases and 2 bases respectively, with 15 bases between them. The CDR3 sequence is 15 residues long. CDR3 region: CASIRLQGRNQPQHF. The CDR3 bases are TGTGCCAGCATCAGACTTCAGGGGCGCAATCAGCCCCAGCATTTT.

CDR3 in amino acids: CASRSQGFLRAFF. CDR3 bases: TGTGCCAGCAGGTCTCAGGGATTTCTGAGAGCTTTCTTT. The chain couples TRBV28 to TRBJ1-1; tentatively, D is TRBD1 (5 bases). This CDR3 is built from 13 residues. The germline gives CDR1 MDHEN, CDR2 SYDVKM. Trimming shortened V by 6 bases and J by 10 bases, and 18 bases separated the two germline ends.

V usage is TRBV27 and J usage is TRBJ2-7; weak D call: TRBD2 (5 bases). Between the trimmed V and J ends, which lost 3 bases and 3 bases, there was a span of 9 bases. CDR3 length: 13 amino acids. Germline V gene lookup returns CDR1 MNHEY and CDR2 SMNVEV (reference sequence). Here the CDR3 reads CASSLYEGYEQYF. The DNA of the CDR3 is TGTGCCAGCAGTTTGTACGAGGGCTACGAGCAGTACTTC.

This clone appeared once. The chain carries TRBV6-6 and TRBJ2-7, with D possibly matching TRBD1 (6 bases). Per the germline V gene, CDR1 is MNHNY and CDR2 is SVGAGI (reference sequence). The CDR3 is made up of 15 amino acids. The V end was cut by 3 bases, the J end by 6 bases, with 18 bases between. CDR3 residues: CASSYRASEQGEQYF. CDR3 sequence (DNA): TGTGCCAGCAGTTATAGGGCCTCGGAACAGGGCGAGCAGTACTTC.

This sequence joins TRBV5-1 and TRBJ2-3, with 7 bases identical to TRBD2. The J segment lost 3 bases and the V segment lost 0 bases, leaving 7 bases of the junction unmatched. Germline loops: CDR1 SGHRS, CDR2 YFSETQ. The CDR3 has 16 amino acids. CDR3 region: CASSLAGGRGTDTQYF. The CDR3 DNA sequence: TGCGCCAGCAGCTTGGCCGGCGGGAGAGGGACAGATACGCAGTATTTT.

The genes are TRBV4-3 and TRBJ2-7; 7 bases fit TRBD2. This CDR3 is 14 amino acids long. Germline V gives CDR1 LGHNA, CDR2 YSLEER. V was clipped by 2 bases and J by 2 bases; unmatched bases: 3. The CDR3 sequence is CASSQWGGAYEQYF. In nucleotides, the CDR3 is TGCGCCAGCAGCCAATGGGGGGGGGCCTACGAGCAGTACTTC.

This chain links TRBV5-8 with TRBJ2-7; a weak D match, TRBD1 (7 bases). This CDR3 is built from 15 residues. Germline lookup yields CDR1 SGHTS and CDR2 YDEGEE. V lost 4 bases, J lost 2 bases, and 16 bases lay in between. The chain's CDR3 is CASSGGTASPYEQYF. Written as DNA, the CDR3 is TGTGCCAGCAGCGGGGGGACAGCCAGCCCCTACGAGCAGTACTTC. Based on the CDR3 plus reference TRBV5-8 and TRBJ2-7, the full variable domain is EAGVTQSPTHLIKTRGQQATLRCSPISGHTSVYWYQQALGLGLQFLLWYDEGEERNRGNFPPRFSGRQFPNYSSELNVNALELEDSALYLCASSGGTASPYEQYFGPGTRLTVT.

CDR3 coding DNA: TGCGCCAGCAGCCAAGCTAGCAGTCACTCCTACAATGAGCAGTTCTTC. Encoded protein: CASSQASSHSYNEQFF. The chain joins TRBV4-3 to TRBJ2-1; possibly TRBD2 for D (5 bases). Trimming cost V 1 base and J 0 bases, with 10 bases left between them. Per germline, CDR1 LGHNA and CDR2 YSLEER. The CDR3 loop spans 16 amino acids.

The CDR3 region has the DNA TGTGCCAGCAGTGCACTTTTCCGGGACACCAAACGGGGCTATGGCTACACCTTC. This codes for CASSALFRDTKRGYGYTF. V is TRBV28 and J is TRBJ1-2, with D possibly being TRBD1 (6 bases). The CDR3 length is 18 residues. Per germline, CDR1 MDHEN and CDR2 SYDVKM. Trimming took off 5 bases at V and 4 bases at J, with 26 bases between the two ends.

CDR3: CASSETRGANEKLFF. CDR3 sequence (DNA): TGTGCCAGCAGTGAAACCAGGGGCGCTAATGAAAAACTGTTTTTT. The chain couples TRBV6-1 to TRBJ1-4, with D perhaps TRBD1 (6 bases). Germline CDR1 is MNHNS and CDR2 is SASEGT. Trimming shortened V by 2 bases and J by 3 bases, and 10 bases separated the two germline ends. The CDR3 contains 15 residues.

The chain is built from TRBV10-3 and TRBJ1-1; D perhaps matches TRBD1 (6 bases). Trimming stripped 8 bases from V and 3 bases from J, with 13 bases between. Germline CDR1 reads ENHRY; CDR2 reads SYGVKD. The CDR3 consists of 13 residues. CDR3 sequence reads: CAISQGVDTEAFF. In nucleotides, the CDR3 is TGTGCCATCTCACAGGGCGTCGACACTGAAGCTTTCTTT.

The chain recombines TRBV19 with TRBJ1-2; 8 bases map to TRBD1. The CDR3 covers 14 residues. The V gene's germline CDR1 is LNHDA and CDR2 SQIVND (reference sequence). With 7 bases clipped from V and 8 bases from J, the junction kept 12 bases outside the gene matches. This CDR3 reads CASITRTGMWGYTF. The CDR3 bases are TGTGCCAGTATTACACGGACAGGGATGTGGGGCTACACCTTC.

The chain carries TRBV7-3 and TRBJ1-1; possible D gene TRBD1, 6 bases. CDR3 length: 14 residues. V lost 2 bases and J 5 bases, leaving 12 bases between the germline ends. Germline V lookup: CDR1 SGHTA, CDR2 FQGTGA. The CDR3 DNA sequence: TGTGCCAGCAGCTTATCTTCAGGGGAGACTGAAGCTTTCTTT. It encodes CASSLSSGETEAFF.

The rearrangement uses TRBV30 and TRBJ1-2; D possibly corresponds to TRBD1 (6 bases). Trimming shortened V by 2 bases and J by 7 bases, and 14 bases separated the two germline ends. This CDR3 contains 13 residues. Germline V gene data show CDR1 as GTSNPN and CDR2 as SVGIG (reference sequence). CDR3 bases: TGTGCCTGGAGTTTTGTCCAGGGGTCTGGCTACACCTTC. Translated, it gives CAWSFVQGSGYTF.